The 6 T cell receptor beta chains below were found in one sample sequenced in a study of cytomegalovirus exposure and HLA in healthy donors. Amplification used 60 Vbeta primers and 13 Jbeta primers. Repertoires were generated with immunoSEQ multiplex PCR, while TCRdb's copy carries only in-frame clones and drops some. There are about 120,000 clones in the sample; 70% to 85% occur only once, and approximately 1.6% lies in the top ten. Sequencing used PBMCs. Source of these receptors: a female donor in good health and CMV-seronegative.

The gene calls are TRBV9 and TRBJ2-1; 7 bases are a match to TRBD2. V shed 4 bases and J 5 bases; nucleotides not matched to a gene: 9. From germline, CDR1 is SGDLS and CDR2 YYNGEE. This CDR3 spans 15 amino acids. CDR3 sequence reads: CASSPLGRENNEQFF. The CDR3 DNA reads TGTGCCAGCAGCCCCCTGGGGCGGGAGAACAATGAGCAGTTCTTC. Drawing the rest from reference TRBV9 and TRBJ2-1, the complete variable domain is DSGVTQTPKHLITATGQRVTLRCSPRSGDLSVYWYQQSLDQGLQFLIQYYNGEERAKGNILERFSAQQFPDLHSELNLSSLELGDSALYFCASSPLGRENNEQFFGPGTRLTVL.

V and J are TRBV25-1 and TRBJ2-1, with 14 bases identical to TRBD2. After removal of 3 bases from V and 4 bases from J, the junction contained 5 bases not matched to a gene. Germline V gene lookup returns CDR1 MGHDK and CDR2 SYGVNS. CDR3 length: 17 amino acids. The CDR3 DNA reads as TGTGCCAGCAGTGAGACTAGCGGGAGGGCCGGGTACAATGAGCAGTTCTTC. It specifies CASSETSGRAGYNEQFF.

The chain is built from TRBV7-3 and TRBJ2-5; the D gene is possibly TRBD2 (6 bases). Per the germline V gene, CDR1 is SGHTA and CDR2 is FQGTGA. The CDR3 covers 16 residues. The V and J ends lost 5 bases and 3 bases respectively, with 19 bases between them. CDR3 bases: TGTGCCAGCAGCCCCTCCCCCCTCGGAGGGGAAGAGACCCAGTACTTC. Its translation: CASSPSPLGGEETQYF. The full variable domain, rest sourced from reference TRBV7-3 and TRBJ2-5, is GAGVSQTPSNKVTEKGKYVELRCDPISGHTALYWYRQSLGQGPEFLIYFQGTGAADDSGLPNDRFFAVRPEGSVSTLKIQRTERGDSAVYLCASSPSPLGGEETQYFGPGTRLLVL.

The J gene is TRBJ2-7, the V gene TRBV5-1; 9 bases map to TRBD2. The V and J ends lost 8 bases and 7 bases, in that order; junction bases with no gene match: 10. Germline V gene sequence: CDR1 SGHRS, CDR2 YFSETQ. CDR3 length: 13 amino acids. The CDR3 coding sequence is TGCGCCAGTTCGGCGGGAGGGCCGGGGGAGCAGTACTTC. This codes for CASSAGGPGEQYF.

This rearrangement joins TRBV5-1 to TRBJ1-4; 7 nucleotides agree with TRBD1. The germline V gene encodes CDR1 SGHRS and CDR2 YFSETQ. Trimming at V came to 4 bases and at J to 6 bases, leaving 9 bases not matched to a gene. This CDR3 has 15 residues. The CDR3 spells CASSTGTDYYEKLFF. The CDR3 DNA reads TGCGCCAGCAGCACCGGGACAGACTACTATGAAAAACTGTTTTTT.

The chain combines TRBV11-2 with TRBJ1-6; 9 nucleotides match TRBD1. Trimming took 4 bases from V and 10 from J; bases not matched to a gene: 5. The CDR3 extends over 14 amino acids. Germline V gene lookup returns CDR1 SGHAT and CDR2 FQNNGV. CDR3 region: CASSSGQGFSPLHF. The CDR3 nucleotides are TGTGCCAGCAGCTCGGGACAGGGTTTCTCACCCCTCCACTTT.